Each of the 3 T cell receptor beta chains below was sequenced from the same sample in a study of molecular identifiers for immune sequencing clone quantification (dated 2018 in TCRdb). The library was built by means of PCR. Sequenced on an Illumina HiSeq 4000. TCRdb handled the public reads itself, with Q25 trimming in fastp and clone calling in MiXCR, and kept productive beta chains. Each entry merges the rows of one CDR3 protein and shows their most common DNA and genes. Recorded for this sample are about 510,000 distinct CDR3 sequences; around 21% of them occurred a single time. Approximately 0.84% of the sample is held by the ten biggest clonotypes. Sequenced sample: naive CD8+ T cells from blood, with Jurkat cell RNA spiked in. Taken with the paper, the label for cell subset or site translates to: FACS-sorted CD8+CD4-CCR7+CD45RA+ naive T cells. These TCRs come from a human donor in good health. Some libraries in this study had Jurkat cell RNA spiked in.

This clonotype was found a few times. The CDR3 sequence is CASSWGTGGREETQYF. The DNA of the CDR3 is TGTGCCAGCAGTTGGGGGACAGGGGGTCGGGAGGAGACCCAGTACTTC. J is TRBJ2-5 and V is TRBV12-3 or TRBV12-4; TRBD1 agrees at 11 bases. The CDR3 loop spans 16 amino acids. The trim removed 4 bases at V and 5 bases at J, leaving 9 bases unmatched.

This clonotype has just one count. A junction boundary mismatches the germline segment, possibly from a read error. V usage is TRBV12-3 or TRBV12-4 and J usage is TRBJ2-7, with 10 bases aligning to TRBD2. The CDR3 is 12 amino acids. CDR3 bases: TGTGTCAGCAGGATAGCGGGGGGCGAGCAGTACTTC. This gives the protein CVSRIAGGEQYF.

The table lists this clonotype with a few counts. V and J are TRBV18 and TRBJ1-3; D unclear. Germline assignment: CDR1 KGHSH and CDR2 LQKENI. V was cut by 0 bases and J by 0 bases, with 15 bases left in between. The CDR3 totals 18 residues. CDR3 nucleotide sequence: TGTGCCAGCTCACCACCTGGTGTTAGGCGCGGCTCTGGAAACACCATATATTTT. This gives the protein CASSPPGVRRGSGNTIYF.